This T cell receptor (beta chain) was sequenced during a study of glioma-infiltrating T cells after dendritic cell vaccination. The germline V gene encodes CDR1 SGHAT and CDR2 FQNNGV. This CDR3 has 15 residues. J was trimmed by 7 bases and V by 5 bases; bases with no gene match: 9. Sequencing used immunoSEQ multiplex PCR; TCRdb keeps in-frame clones, though not all of them. The sample has more than 85,000 clones, more than 75% seen once. The material sequenced was blood, taken before dendritic cell vaccination. The V gene is TRBV11-2, the J gene TRBJ2-1; 9 nucleotides align to TRBD2. The clonotype comes from a human donor with glioblastoma. The CDR3 DNA is TGTGCCAGCAGCCCCACTAGCGGGTGGGGGAATGAGCAGTTCTTC. Translating it yields CASSPTSGWGNEQFF.